The T cell receptor beta chain described here comes from a study of blood T cell repertoires in COVID-19. Study overall: Nucleic acid was either cDNA or gDNA, and it came from T cells, B-cell-depleted T cells, or PBMCs.

Original data processing: Estimates of nucleated cell counts were drawn from the amplification of reference gene primers. TCRdb's table, derived via immunoSEQ multiplex PCR, lists solely in-frame clones and lacks some. D and trimming come from the DNA, and the V and J calls and clone size come from that table. The sample lists under 250,000 clones; roughly 83% were seen once. In germline, CDR1 is SGHTA, CDR2 FQGNSA. The CDR3 totals 15 residues. Losses at the gene ends were 2 bases for V and 6 bases for J; bases not matched to a gene: 7. The sequenced sample consisted of peripheral blood. The clonotype comes from a woman between 65 and 79 years old with active or convalescent COVID-19. The V gene is TRBV7-2, the J gene TRBJ1-2; 9 bases line up with TRBD1. CDR3: CASSLIRTGGDGYTF. In DNA form, the CDR3 reads TGTGCCAGCAGCTTAATCAGAACAGGGGGCGATGGCTACACCTTC.